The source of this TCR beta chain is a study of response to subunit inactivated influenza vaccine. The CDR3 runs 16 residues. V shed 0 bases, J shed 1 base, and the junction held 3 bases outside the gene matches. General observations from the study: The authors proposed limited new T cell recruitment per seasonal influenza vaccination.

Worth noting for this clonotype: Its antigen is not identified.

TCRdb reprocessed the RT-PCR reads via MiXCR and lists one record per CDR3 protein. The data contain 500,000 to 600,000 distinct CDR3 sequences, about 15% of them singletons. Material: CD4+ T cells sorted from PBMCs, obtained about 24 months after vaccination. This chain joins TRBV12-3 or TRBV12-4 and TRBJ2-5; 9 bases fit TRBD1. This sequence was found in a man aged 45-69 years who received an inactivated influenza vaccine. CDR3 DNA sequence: TGTGCCAGCAGTTTAGCACCGGGACAGGGCCAAGAGACCCAGTACTTC. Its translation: CASSLAPGQGQETQYF.